Below, 21 T cell receptor beta chains from the same sample are listed, as sequenced in a study of read filtering for tumor transcriptome and immune sequencing. The library was built from about 0.4 ug RNA with molecular barcoded adaptors for alpha/delta and beta/gamma chains. TCRdb passed the reads through MiXCR, listing each CDR3 protein once. The repertoire consists of roughly 60,000 distinct CDR3 sequences, with approximately 22% occurring once and the leading ten covering roughly 15%. The sample comprised a population of CD138-negative cells sorted from bone marrow. The receptors originated from a donor over 35 with multiple myeloma.

This clonotype was detected ten times or more. The chain is built from TRBV11-2 and TRBJ2-2; TRBD2 is a possible D gene (5 bases). Looked up from germline, CDR1 is SGHAT and CDR2 is FQNNGV. V lost 5 bases and J 6 bases, leaving 13 bases between the germline ends. This CDR3 has 14 amino acids. CDR3 sequence: CASSLNDGAGELFF. The CDR3 DNA follows: TGTGCCAGCAGCCTTAATGACGGGGCCGGGGAGCTGTTTTTT.

This clonotype was seen a few times. This sequence joins TRBV5-1 and TRBJ2-2; 9 bases align to TRBD2. This CDR3 contains 16 residues. CDR1 and CDR2 (germline): SGHRS, YFSETQ. Trimming cost V 0 bases and J 0 bases; bases outside gene matches: 0. The CDR3 protein is CASSLASGTNTGELFF. CDR3 nucleotide sequence: TGCGCCAGCAGCTTGGCTAGCGGGACGAACACCGGGGAGCTGTTTTTT.

Only a few counts were recorded for this clonotype. The chain recombines TRBV3-1 with TRBJ2-7; 8 nucleotides align to TRBD1. Germline V gene sequence: CDR1 LGHDT, CDR2 YNNKEL (reference sequence). This CDR3 has 15 amino acids. V was clipped by 8 bases and J by 1 base; unmatched bases: 10. The CDR3 sequence is CASLLTGDRSYEQYF. The CDR3 nucleotides are TGTGCCAGCTTGCTTACCGGGGACAGGTCCTACGAGCAGTACTTC.

This clonotype was seen a few times. A much larger clone lies a single base off, so this may be a read error. The CDR3 ends on some other residue instead of the conserved phenylalanine or tryptophan, so this is likely a read error. The chain combines TRBV29-1 with TRBJ1-1; D is uncertain. Trimming cost V 7 bases and J 6 bases, with 18 bases left between them. The CDR3 spans 13 residues. Germline values: CDR1 SQVTM, CDR2 ANQGSEA. The CDR3: CSALSGMRPEAFL. The CDR3 bases are TGCAGCGCGCTGTCGGGAATGAGGCCTGAAGCTTTCCTT.

The rearrangement joins TRBV5-1 to TRBJ2-5; 9 bases match TRBD2. The CDR3 consists of 16 residues. Germline V CDR1 and CDR2: SGHRS, YFSETQ. J lost 1 base, V lost 0 bases, and 4 bases had no gene match. CDR3 bases: TGCGCCAGCAGCTTGGCAGTTAGCGGGAGCCAAGAGACCCAGTACTTC. Amino acids: CASSLAVSGSQETQYF.

V is TRBV7-6 and J is TRBJ2-3; D might be TRBD1 (6 bases). CDR1 SGHVS and CDR2 FNYEAQ come from the germline V gene. The CDR3 has 15 residues. V shed 1 base and J shed 1 base, with 9 bases lying between them. In nucleotides, the CDR3 is TGTGCCAGCAGCTTAGACAGGGTCCGCACAGATACGCAGTATTTT. This sequence encodes CASSLDRVRTDTQYF.

This clonotype appeared many times. The genes are TRBV28 and TRBJ2-2, with a possible D match to TRBD2 (5 bases). CDR1 MDHEN and CDR2 SYDVKM come from the germline V gene. Trimming pared 0 bases from V and 6 bases from J, leaving 5 bases between. The CDR3 length is 13 residues. In DNA form, the CDR3 reads TGTGCCAGCAGTTTATGGAGGGCCGGGGAGCTGTTTTTT. Residues: CASSLWRAGELFF.

The chain carries TRBV10-3 and TRBJ2-7, with 14 bases matching TRBD2. Trimming removed 2 bases from V and 6 bases from J; junction bases left unmatched: 3. Germline CDR1 ENHRY, CDR2 SYGVKD. There are 15 residues in the CDR3. The CDR3 sequence: CAISETGLAGAEQYF. CDR3 sequence (DNA): TGTGCCATCAGTGAGACGGGACTAGCGGGAGCCGAGCAGTACTTC.

This clonotype turned up a few times. The V call is TRBV29-1, the J call TRBJ2-7; a possible D gene is TRBD2 (6 bases). CDR1 and CDR2 from the germline V gene are SQVTM and ANQGSEA. The CDR3 covers 17 residues. V dropped 6 bases and J dropped 3 bases, with 27 bases sitting between them. This CDR3 is CSVPRPRMAGRFYEQYF. DNA of the CDR3: TGCAGCGTCCCACGCCCCCGCATGGCAGGGAGGTTCTACGAGCAGTACTTC.

With regard to this clonotype: A read error may produce the germline difference seen at one junction end. The genes are TRBV4-2 and TRBJ2-7; 8 bases are shared with TRBD2. The CDR3 contains 18 residues. CDR1 and CDR2 from the germline V gene are LGHNA and YNFKEQ. The DNA for the CDR3 is TGTGCCAGCAGCCAAGACAGGGGACTAGTTGAGCGGTCCTACGGGCAGTACTTC. It specifies CASSQDRGLVERSYGQYF.

The table lists this clonotype with many counts. The genes are TRBV7-2 and TRBJ2-7; TRBD2 agrees at 10 bases. This CDR3 comprises 15 residues. V shed 2 bases and J 5 bases; nucleotides not matched to a gene: 6. CDR1 is SGHTA, CDR2 FQGNSA, per germline. CDR3 in amino acids: CASSLLGLAGDEQYF. DNA for the CDR3: TGTGCCAGCAGCTTATTAGGGCTAGCGGGAGACGAGCAGTACTTC.

The V gene is TRBV18, the J gene TRBJ2-7; D uncertain. V lost 1 base, J lost 1 base, and 5 bases lay in between. Per the germline V gene, CDR1 is KGHSH and CDR2 is LQKENI. The CDR3 totals 13 residues. CDR3 in DNA: TGTGCCAGCTCACCACAGGAATCCTACGAGCAGTACTTC. The encoded protein is CASSPQESYEQYF.

In the case of this clonotype: A single base separates this from a much larger clone, so it may be a read error. This chain links TRBV6-5 with TRBJ2-1; D gene uncertain. Germline V gene data show CDR1 as MNHEY and CDR2 as SVGAGI. This CDR3 is 14 amino acids long. V shed 3 bases and J shed 8 bases, with 14 bases lying between them. The CDR3: CASSYNRINDEQFF. The CDR3 nucleotides are TGTGCCAGCAGTTATAATCGAATTAACGATGAGCAGTTCTTC.

The rearrangement uses TRBV6-1 and TRBJ2-1, with D hard to call. Germline loops: CDR1 MNHNS, CDR2 SASEGT. V was pared by 8 bases and J by 6 bases, with 17 bases between. There are 14 residues in the CDR3. The CDR3 nucleotides are TGTGCCAGCCAAGACATGGCAGCCTCCAATGAGCAGTTCTTC. Translation gives CASQDMAASNEQFF.

This clonotype has only a few counts. An end of the junction does not agree with germline; a read error may underlie this. V is TRBV24-1 and J is TRBJ1-5, with D perhaps matching TRBD1 (6 bases). Germline V gene sequence: CDR1 KGHDR, CDR2 SFDVKD. This CDR3 is built from 17 residues. CDR3 protein: CATSDSGRGGRNEPQHF. In DNA, the CDR3 is TGTGCCACCAGTGATTCGGGGCGAGGGGGACGCAATGAGCCCCAGCATTTT.

This clonotype was seen a handful of times. J is TRBJ2-3 and V is TRBV5-5, with TRBD2 identical over 11 bases. The CDR3 has 17 amino acids. From germline, CDR1 is SGHKS and CDR2 YYEKEE (reference sequence). V gave up 3 bases and J gave up 4 bases; unmatched junction bases: 10. The CDR3 sequence: CASSWDRELAGADTQYF. The CDR3 coding sequence is TGTGCCAGCAGCTGGGACCGGGAACTAGCGGGAGCAGATACGCAGTATTTT. The full variable domain, rest sourced from reference TRBV5-5 and TRBJ2-3, is DAGVTQSPTHLIKTRGQQVTLRCSPISGHKSVSWYQQVLGQGPQFIFQYYEKEERGRGNFPDRFSARQFPNYSSELNVNALLLGDSALYLCASSWDRELAGADTQYFGPGTRLTVL.

For this clonotype: Since a much larger clone is just one base distant, this may be a read error. The gene calls are TRBV6-6 and TRBJ2-4, with D perhaps being TRBD1 or TRBD2 (5 bases each). This CDR3 region has 14 residues. The germline V gene encodes CDR1 MNHNY and CDR2 SVGAGI (reference sequence). V lost 5 bases and J lost 7, with 15 bases in between. The CDR3 is CASSLRGRENIQYF. The CDR3 DNA follows: TGTGCCAGCAGTCTCCGGGGCAGGGAGAACATTCAGTACTTC.

This clonotype was recorded many times. This chain links TRBV25-1 with TRBJ2-3; 9 bases are a match to TRBD1. Per the germline V gene, CDR1 is MGHDK and CDR2 is SYGVNS. CDR3 size: 18 residues. V trimming: 7 bases; J trimming: 0 bases; junction bases outside the gene matches: 14. The CDR3 region is CASTLGTGRGNSTDTQYF. The CDR3 DNA is TGTGCCAGCACTCTCGGGACAGGGAGGGGGAATAGCACAGATACGCAGTATTTT.

This clonotype was detected ten times or more. V gene TRBV23-1 combines with J gene TRBJ2-1; 7 bases align to TRBD2. TRBV23-1 falls under the ORF class, with uncertain function. The ends lost 8 bases at V and 1 base at J; junction bases unmatched: 11. The CDR3 has 16 residues. CDR3: CASSRRGLGSYNEQFF. In DNA form, the CDR3 reads TGCGCCAGCTCACGGCGGGGGTTGGGGTCCTACAATGAGCAGTTCTTC.

This clonotype was observed many times. The chain links TRBV24-1 to TRBJ2-2; the D gene is possibly TRBD2 (6 bases). The germline gives CDR1 KGHDR, CDR2 SFDVKD. The V and J ends lost 1 base and 5 bases respectively, with 10 bases between them. The CDR3 runs to 15 residues. The CDR3 sequence is CATSDFPRGTGELFF. CDR3 DNA: TGTGCCACCAGTGATTTCCCACGGGGGACCGGGGAGCTGTTTTTT.

This clonotype was observed at least ten times. V gene TRBV6-5 combines with J gene TRBJ2-2; D is unclear. V lost 2 bases, J lost 0 bases, and 13 bases lay in between. Germline CDR1 and CDR2: MNHEY and SVGAGI. CDR3 length: 17 amino acids. CDR3 DNA sequence: TGTGCCAGCAGTTACACAGACTTTGACACGAACACCGGGGAGCTGTTTTTT. This encodes CASSYTDFDTNTGELFF.